This TCR beta chain emerged from a study of cytomegalovirus exposure and HLA in healthy donors. PCR involved 60 Vbeta and 13 Jbeta primers. Here immunoSEQ multiplex PCR was the method, and the copy in TCRdb shows in-frame clones only, minus some. The sample contains about 130,000 clones, around 75% of which appear only once. On this clone: Antigen: not known.

Whole-study results and caveats: In all likelihood, a cluster of highly shared sequence variants was a sequencing artifact. Reportedly, TCR beta sequences accurately predicted HLA-A and HLA-B alleles in most subjects.

This CDR3 is built from 14 residues. Trimming removed 5 bases from V and 2 bases from J; junction bases left unmatched: 5. Germline V gene lookup returns CDR1 SGHNT and CDR2 YENEEA. This chain links TRBV11-3 with TRBJ2-5; 7 positions match TRBD1. The origin of this receptor is a man aged 40-49 years in good health and CMV-seronegative. The sequenced material came from PBMCs. CDR3 coding DNA: TGTGCCAGCAGCGACCGGGACAGACAAGAGACCCAGTACTTC. It codes for CASSDRDRQETQYF.